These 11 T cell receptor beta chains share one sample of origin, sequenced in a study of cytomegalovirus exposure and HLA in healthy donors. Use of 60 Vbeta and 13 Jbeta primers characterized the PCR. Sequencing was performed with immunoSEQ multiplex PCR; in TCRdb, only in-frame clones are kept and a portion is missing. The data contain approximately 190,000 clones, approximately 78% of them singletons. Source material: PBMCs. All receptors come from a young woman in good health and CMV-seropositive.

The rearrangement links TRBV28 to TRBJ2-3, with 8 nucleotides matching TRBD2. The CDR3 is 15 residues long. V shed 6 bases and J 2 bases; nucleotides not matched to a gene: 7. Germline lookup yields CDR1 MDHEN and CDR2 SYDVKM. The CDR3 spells CASSLQRGFTDTQYF. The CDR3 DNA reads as TGTGCCAGCAGCTTGCAGCGGGGGTTCACAGATACGCAGTATTTT. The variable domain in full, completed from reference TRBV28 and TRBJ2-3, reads DVKVTQSSRYLVKRTGEKVFLECVQDMDHENMFWYRQDPGLGLRLIYFSYDVKMKEKGDIPEGYSVSREKKERFSLILESASTNQTSMYLCASSLQRGFTDTQYFGPGTRLTVL.

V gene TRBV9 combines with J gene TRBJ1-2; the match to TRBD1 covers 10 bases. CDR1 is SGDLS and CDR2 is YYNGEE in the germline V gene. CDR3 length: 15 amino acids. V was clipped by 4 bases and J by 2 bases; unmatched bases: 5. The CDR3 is CASSKGTGVNYGYTF. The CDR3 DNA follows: TGTGCCAGCAGCAAGGGGACAGGGGTAAACTATGGCTACACCTTC. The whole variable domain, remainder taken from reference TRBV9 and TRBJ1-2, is DSGVTQTPKHLITATGQRVTLRCSPRSGDLSVYWYQQSLDQGLQFLIQYYNGEERAKGNILERFSAQQFPDLHSELNLSSLELGDSALYFCASSKGTGVNYGYTFGSGTRLTVV.

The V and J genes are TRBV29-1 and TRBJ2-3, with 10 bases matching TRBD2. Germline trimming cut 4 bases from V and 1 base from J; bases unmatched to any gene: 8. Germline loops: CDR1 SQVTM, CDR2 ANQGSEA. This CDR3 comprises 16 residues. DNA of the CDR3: TGCAGCGTTGTTAGCGGGGGGTCAGGGGGCACAGATACGCAGTATTTT. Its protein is CSVVSGGSGGTDTQYF.

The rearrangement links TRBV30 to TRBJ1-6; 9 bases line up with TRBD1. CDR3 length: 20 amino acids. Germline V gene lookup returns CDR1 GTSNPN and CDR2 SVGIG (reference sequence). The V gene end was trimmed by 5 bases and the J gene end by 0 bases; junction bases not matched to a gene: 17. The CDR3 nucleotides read TGTGCCTGGCAATCTCCCCGGGACAGGGAAACCAGCTCCTATAATTCACCCCTCCACTTT. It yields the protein CAWQSPRDRETSSYNSPLHF.

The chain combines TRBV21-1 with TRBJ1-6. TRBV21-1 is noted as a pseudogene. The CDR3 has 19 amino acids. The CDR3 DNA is TGTGCCAGCAGCAAAGATCAGGGGAGCGGGACACTATATAATTCACCCCTCCACTTT. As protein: CASSKDQGSGTLYNSPLHF.

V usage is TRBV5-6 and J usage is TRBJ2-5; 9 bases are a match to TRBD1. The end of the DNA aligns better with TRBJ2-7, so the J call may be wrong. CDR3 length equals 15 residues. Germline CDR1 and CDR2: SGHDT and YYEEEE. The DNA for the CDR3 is TGTGCCAGCAGGCTACTACAGGGGGCAACCTACGAGCAGTACTTC. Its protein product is CASRLLQGATYEQYF.

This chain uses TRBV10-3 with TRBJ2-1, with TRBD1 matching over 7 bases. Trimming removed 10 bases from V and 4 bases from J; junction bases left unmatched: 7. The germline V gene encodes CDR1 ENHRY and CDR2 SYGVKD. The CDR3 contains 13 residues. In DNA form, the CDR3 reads TGTGCCACCCTCGGGACAGAATACAATGAGCAGTTCTTC. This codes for CATLGTEYNEQFF.

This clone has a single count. Here the CDR3 DNA reads TGTGCCAGCAGTAAAGGACAGCTCAATCAGCCCCAGCATTTT. Translated: CASSKGQLNQPQHF. V usage is TRBV2 and J usage is TRBJ1-5; weak D call: TRBD1 (6 bases). The CDR3 runs to 14 residues. The germline V and J ends were trimmed by 5 bases and 3 bases, with 11 bases remaining between them. Germline loops: CDR1 SNHLY, CDR2 FYNNEI.

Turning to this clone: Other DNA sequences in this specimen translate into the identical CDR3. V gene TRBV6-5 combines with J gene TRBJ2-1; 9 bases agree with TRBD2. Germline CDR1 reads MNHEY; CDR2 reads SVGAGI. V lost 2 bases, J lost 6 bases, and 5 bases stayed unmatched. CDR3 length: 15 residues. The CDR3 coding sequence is TGTGCCAGCAGTTACCTGGCGGGAGGGTCCAATGAGCAGTTCTTC. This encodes CASSYLAGGSNEQFF.

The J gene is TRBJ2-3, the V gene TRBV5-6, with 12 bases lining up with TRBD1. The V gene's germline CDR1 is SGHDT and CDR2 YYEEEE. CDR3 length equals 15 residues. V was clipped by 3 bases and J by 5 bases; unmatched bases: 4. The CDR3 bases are TGTGCCAGCAGCTACCGGGACAGGGGGCAAGATACGCAGTATTTT. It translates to CASSYRDRGQDTQYF.

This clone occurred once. This CDR3 reads CASSFRRDRGSDEQYF. CDR3 DNA: TGTGCCAGCAGTTTTCGGCGAGACAGGGGGTCCGACGAGCAGTACTTC. V is TRBV27 and J is TRBJ2-7, with 9 bases that match TRBD1. The CDR3 has 16 residues. Germline trimming cut 3 bases from V and 5 bases from J; bases unmatched to any gene: 11. Germline CDR1 reads MNHEY; CDR2 reads SMNVEV (reference sequence).